This passage covers 31 T cell receptor beta chains from one sample sequenced in a study of shared clonotypes between healthy human individuals. TCRdb's table, derived via immunoSEQ multiplex PCR, lists solely in-frame clones and lacks some. The sample lists more than 2 million clones, just under 95% occurring once. CD45RO-negative cells were positively selected for CCR7, leaving out terminally differentiated effector memory CD45RA+ cells. The sequenced sample consisted of naive CD8+ T cells sorted from blood. These receptors came from a man aged 18-30 years in good health.

The chain is built from TRBV30 and TRBJ1-1; D unresolved. The CDR3 spans 12 residues. Germline V lookup: CDR1 GTSNPN, CDR2 SVGIG (reference sequence). Trimming cost V 2 bases and J 7 bases, with 11 bases left between them. Here the CDR3 DNA reads TGTGCCTGGAGTATCGACGTATTTGAAGCTTTCTTT. It yields the protein CAWSIDVFEAFF.

This sequence joins TRBV7-8 and TRBJ2-3; D is uncertain. Per the germline V gene, CDR1 is SGHVS and CDR2 is FQNEAQ. V lost 1 base and J lost 2, with 13 bases in between. CDR3 size: 16 residues. The CDR3 DNA reads as TGTGCCAGCAGCTTAGGGCTTTCGCTTAACACAGATACGCAGTATTTT. Protein product: CASSLGLSLNTDTQYF.

The gene calls are TRBV19 and TRBJ2-4; TRBD1 agrees at 9 bases. CDR1 and CDR2 from the germline V gene are LNHDA and SQIVND (reference sequence). J gave up 8 bases and V 6 bases, and 5 bases lay outside the gene matches. This CDR3 has 13 amino acids. The CDR3 nucleotides are TGTGCCAGTAGCATTCGACAGGGGGACATTCAGTACTTC. Amino acid sequence: CASSIRQGDIQYF.

The chain carries TRBV7-9 and TRBJ1-4; D is unclear. CDR3 length equals 13 residues. Germline V gene data show CDR1 as SEHNR and CDR2 as FQNEAQ (reference sequence). The V end was cut by 8 bases, the J end by 4 bases, with 11 bases between. CDR3 loop: CASGGPYNEKLFF. CDR3 DNA sequence: TGTGCCAGCGGAGGGCCCTATAATGAAAAACTGTTTTTT.

This clone was recorded once. This sequence joins TRBV7-9 and TRBJ2-3; either TRBD1 or TRBD2 may fit D (5 bases each). Per germline, CDR1 SEHNR and CDR2 FQNEAQ (reference sequence). This CDR3 is built from 17 residues. V shed 4 bases and J shed 2 bases, with 19 bases lying between them. CDR3 sequence (DNA): TGTGCCAGCAGCTCCCCTCGACAGCGGAGAGACACAGATACGCAGTATTTT. Protein: CASSSPRQRRDTDTQYF.

The chain employs TRBV9 and TRBJ2-1, with a weak D call TRBD2 (5 bases). The V gene lost 0 bases and the J gene lost 7 bases, with 14 bases spanning the gap. Germline loops: CDR1 SGDLS, CDR2 YYNGEE. The CDR3 has 15 amino acids. As DNA, the CDR3 is TGTGCCAGCAGCGTAGTCTGGCAGCCGGGGAATGAGCAGTTCTTC. It codes for CASSVVWQPGNEQFF.

The rearrangement links TRBV13 to TRBJ1-1, with D tentatively TRBD1 (6 bases). This CDR3 region has 14 residues. CDR1 is PRHDT and CDR2 is FYEKMQ in the germline V gene (reference sequence). The ends were cut back, 5 bases at V and 4 bases at J, with 14 bases in the middle. The CDR3 protein is CASSPPGDRTEAFF. In DNA, the CDR3 is TGTGCCAGCAGCCCCCCAGGGGATCGCACTGAAGCTTTCTTT.

The chain carries TRBV29-1 and TRBJ2-7; 8 nucleotides match TRBD1. Per the germline V gene, CDR1 is SQVTM and CDR2 is ANQGSEA. V was clipped by 6 bases and J by 4 bases; unmatched bases: 8. The CDR3 runs to 13 residues. The DNA of the CDR3 is TGCAGCGTCTGGGACAGGATTATGTACGAGCAGTACTTC. This codes for CSVWDRIMYEQYF.

As concerns this clone: In the same sample, other DNA sequences code for this CDR3. The CDR3 bases are TGCGCCAGCAGCCTGGGACAGGGGGTCTCCTACGAGCAGTACTTC. It is translated as CASSLGQGVSYEQYF. The chain links TRBV5-1 to TRBJ2-7; 11 nucleotides agree with TRBD1. The germline V gene has CDR1 SGHRS and CDR2 YFSETQ. The trim removed 4 bases at V and 0 bases at J, leaving 3 bases unmatched. This CDR3 is built from 15 residues.

The table lists this clone with a few counts. The CDR3 here is CASSAGLASGYEQYF. Written as DNA, the CDR3 is TGTGCCAGCAGCGCCGGACTAGCGTCGGGCTACGAGCAGTACTTC. The rearrangement joins TRBV9 to TRBJ2-7; 9 bases fit TRBD2. The V gene end was trimmed by 3 bases and the J gene end by 3 bases; junction bases not matched to a gene: 7. The germline V gene has CDR1 SGDLS and CDR2 YYNGEE. This CDR3 region has 15 residues.

The chain links TRBV14 to TRBJ2-1; D is undetermined. The ends were cut back, 5 bases at V and 8 bases at J, with 7 bases in the middle. CDR1 is SGHDN, CDR2 FVKESK, per germline. The CDR3 is 11 amino acids. The CDR3 sequence is CASSLFHEQFF. DNA of the CDR3: TGTGCCAGCAGCTTGTTCCATGAGCAGTTCTTC.

V and J are TRBV30 and TRBJ2-1; D is ambiguous. Trimming removed 5 bases from V and 5 bases from J, with 16 bases in between. The germline V gene has CDR1 GTSNPN and CDR2 SVGIG (reference sequence). There are 14 residues in the CDR3. CDR3 region: CAWAYGWVDNEQFF. CDR3 nucleotides: TGTGCCTGGGCCTATGGGTGGGTAGACAATGAGCAGTTCTTC.

The chain employs TRBV6-1 and TRBJ2-7; the D is unclear. The V and J ends lost 4 bases and 0 bases respectively, with 10 bases between them. CDR3 size: 14 residues. Germline CDR1 MNHNS, CDR2 SASEGT. CDR3 region: CASSAGPSSYEQYF. DNA of the CDR3: TGTGCCAGCAGTGCTGGGCCAAGCTCCTACGAGCAGTACTTC.

The chain combines TRBV30 with TRBJ1-1; D not resolved. CDR1 is GTSNPN, CDR2 SVGIG, per germline (reference sequence). The V end lost 4 bases, the J end lost 4 bases, and 7 bases lay between the germline ends. This CDR3 has 11 residues. The CDR3 here is CAWIQLTEAFF. The CDR3 nucleotides read TGTGCCTGGATCCAGCTCACTGAAGCTTTCTTT.

The gene calls are TRBV6-7 and TRBJ1-6; no clear D. TRBV6-7 is known as an ORF, though its function is uncertain. V lost 3 bases, J lost 2 bases, and 14 bases lay in between. The length of the CDR3 is 17 residues. CDR3 loop: CASSYPLESTYNSPLHF. CDR3 DNA sequence: TGTGCCAGCAGTTATCCCCTGGAGAGTACCTATAATTCACCCCTCCACTTT.

The rearrangement joins TRBV19 to TRBJ2-1; a weak D match, TRBD1 (6 bases). Trimming took off 5 bases at V and 9 bases at J, with 17 bases between the two ends. This CDR3 has 14 amino acids. CDR1 and CDR2 (germline): LNHDA, SQIVND (reference sequence). The CDR3 DNA reads as TGTGCCAGTAGTTGGGGGACACCCTATGGTGAGCAGTTCTTC. Its translation: CASSWGTPYGEQFF.

The CDR3 sequence is CASSSLADPVETQYF. The CDR3 nucleotides read TGTGCCAGCAGCTCACTAGCCGACCCCGTAGAGACCCAGTACTTC. V usage is TRBV7-3 and J usage is TRBJ2-5, with a weak D call TRBD2 (6 bases). Deletions cut 4 bases from V and 4 bases from J, with 16 bases between. This CDR3 has 15 amino acids. Germline V gives CDR1 SGHTA, CDR2 FQGTGA.

This rearrangement joins TRBV2 to TRBJ2-1; TRBD2 might be the D (6 bases). V shed 7 bases and J shed 2 bases, with 24 bases lying between them. The CDR3 totals 18 residues. Germline V gene sequence: CDR1 SNHLY, CDR2 FYNNEI. CDR3 sequence: CASMLGGEARKPYNEQFF. In nucleotides, the CDR3 is TGTGCCAGCATGTTGGGCGGGGAGGCTAGGAAACCCTACAATGAGCAGTTCTTC.

This chain connects TRBV9 to TRBJ2-3; 10 bases are shared with TRBD1. With 1 base clipped from V and 3 bases from J, the junction kept 17 bases outside the gene matches. CDR1 is SGDLS and CDR2 is YYNGEE in the germline V gene. There are 20 residues in the CDR3. The CDR3, as DNA: TGTGCCAGCAGCGTAAGTCGAGGGACAGGGGTGGTAGCTCGGACAGATACGCAGTATTTT. As protein: CASSVSRGTGVVARTDTQYF.

The V and J genes are TRBV6-5 and TRBJ1-2, with 8 bases matching TRBD1. Germline V CDR1 and CDR2: MNHEY, SVGAGI. V dropped 6 bases and J dropped 4; count of bases not matched to a gene: 10. The CDR3 has 15 residues. The DNA of the CDR3 is TGTGCCAGCAGCCTCTCCGGGACAGGCGGCTATGGCTACACCTTC. The encoded protein is CASSLSGTGGYGYTF.

The chain employs TRBV4-3 and TRBJ2-5; no reliable D call. The better agreement between TRBJ2-7 and the DNA end casts doubt on the J call. CDR1 is LGHNA and CDR2 is YSLEER in the germline V gene. This CDR3 has 15 residues. The CDR3 DNA is TGCGCCAGCAGCCAAGAAGTGGACCCGTGGTACGAGCAGTACTTC. As protein: CASSQEVDPWYEQYF.

The V gene is TRBV4-1, the J gene TRBJ1-1; no clear D. The germline gives CDR1 MGHRA, CDR2 YSYEKL. CDR3 length: 15 residues. Deletions cut 4 bases from V and 3 bases from J, with 15 bases between. The CDR3 nucleotides read TGCGCCAGCAGCCTCGGCCTTGGGGAGGACACTGAAGCTTTCTTT. This gives the protein CASSLGLGEDTEAFF.

The rearrangement joins TRBV2 to TRBJ2-7; no reliable D call. CDR3 size: 20 residues. Deletions cut 6 bases from V and 0 bases from J, with 30 bases between. Germline V gene sequence: CDR1 SNHLY, CDR2 FYNNEI. CDR3 nucleotides: TGTGCCAGCAGGGCAACACAGCTGACCTTTACGGGCGGTTTCTCCTACGAGCAGTACTTC. Residues: CASRATQLTFTGGFSYEQYF.

This clone was counted once. This sequence joins TRBV7-9 and TRBJ2-7, with TRBD1 identical over 7 bases. V shed 5 bases, J shed 7 bases, and the junction held 11 bases outside the gene matches. Germline V gene lookup returns CDR1 SEHNR and CDR2 FQNEAQ (reference sequence). CDR3 size: 14 residues. The CDR3 DNA follows: TGTGCCAGCAGCCCCGGACAGGTCTCTTGGGAGCAGTACTTC. Translation gives CASSPGQVSWEQYF.

The gene calls are TRBV7-9 and TRBJ2-2; unclear D gene. V lost 1 base and J 3 bases, leaving 6 bases between the germline ends. From germline, CDR1 is SEHNR and CDR2 FQNEAQ (reference sequence). This CDR3 region has 14 residues. The CDR3 DNA reads as TGTGCCAGCAGCTTAGAGCCTTACACCGGGGAGCTGTTTTTT. Its protein is CASSLEPYTGELFF. The full variable domain, with the rest looked up from reference TRBV7-9 and TRBJ2-2, is DTGVSQNPRHKITKRGQNVTFRCDPISEHNRLYWYRQTLGQGPEFLTYFQNEAQLEKSRLLSDRFSAERPKGSFSTLEIQRTEQGDSAMYLCASSLEPYTGELFFGEGSRLTVL.

V usage is TRBV7-9 and J usage is TRBJ2-7; possibly TRBD2 for D (5 bases). Germline V gives CDR1 SEHNR, CDR2 FQNEAQ (reference sequence). V was trimmed by 2 bases and J by 1 base, leaving 9 bases between them. This CDR3 contains 14 residues. This chain's CDR3 is CASSLSERSYEQYF. CDR3 in DNA: TGTGCCAGCAGCTTAAGCGAGCGGTCCTACGAGCAGTACTTC.

The rearrangement uses TRBV6-5 and TRBJ2-5, with TRBD2 as a possible D gene (7 bases). From germline, CDR1 is MNHEY and CDR2 SVGAGI. The CDR3 consists of 15 residues. V gave up 2 bases and J gave up 2 bases, with 12 bases separating them. The DNA for the CDR3 is TGTGCCAGCAGTTACGAGGGGGGGCAACAAGAGACCCAGTACTTC. Its protein product is CASSYEGGQQETQYF.

As for this clone: The sample has other DNA sequences that encode this CDR3 too. This rearrangement joins TRBV9 to TRBJ2-1; D possibly corresponds to TRBD1 (5 bases). Germline assignment: CDR1 SGDLS and CDR2 YYNGEE. The CDR3 sequence is 12 residues long. The V end lost 0 bases, the J end lost 9 bases, and 7 bases lay between the germline ends. The CDR3 reads CASSVADSEQFF. CDR3 in DNA: TGTGCCAGCAGCGTAGCAGACAGTGAGCAGTTCTTC.

The chain uses TRBV4-3 and TRBJ2-1; 7 nucleotides agree with TRBD2. Trimming cost V 0 bases and J 2 bases; bases outside gene matches: 7. There are 17 residues in the CDR3. Germline assignment: CDR1 LGHNA and CDR2 YSLEER. The CDR3: CASSQEGLAAPYNEQFF. For the CDR3, the DNA is TGCGCCAGCAGCCAAGAAGGTCTAGCGGCGCCCTACAATGAGCAGTTCTTC.

The rearrangement uses TRBV7-8 and TRBJ2-1; 13 bases are a match to TRBD2. The ends lost 4 bases at V and 2 bases at J; junction bases unmatched: 5. CDR3 size: 17 residues. CDR1 is SGHVS and CDR2 is FQNEAQ in the germline V gene. DNA for the CDR3: TGTGCCAGCAGCTGGGGACTAGCGGGAACCCCCTACAATGAGCAGTTCTTC. Its protein is CASSWGLAGTPYNEQFF.

The chain couples TRBV10-1 to TRBJ2-7; D is possibly TRBD1 (5 bases). The ends were cut back, 6 bases at V and 4 bases at J, with 10 bases in the middle. Germline V gene data show CDR1 as WNHNN and CDR2 as SYGVQD (reference sequence). This CDR3 is built from 12 residues. Written as DNA, the CDR3 is TGCGCCAGCAGCACAGGCGCTTACGAGCAGTACTTC. Amino acid sequence: CASSTGAYEQYF.